This passage covers 4 T cell receptor beta chains from one sample sequenced in a study of T cells in Graves' hyperthyroidism and ophthalmopathy. The investigators amplified TCR beta CDR3 regions from RNA transcripts. HTBI primers drove first-round RT-PCR of the TCR CDR3. In TCRdb, the multiplex PCR reads were re-called with MiXCR into one record per CDR3 protein. The table has roughly 420,000 distinct CDR3 sequences, roughly 14% seen once. Input material: blood. All receptors come from a woman aged 18-29 years with Graves' hyperthyroidism.

This clonotype was recorded at least ten times. The gene calls are TRBV2 and TRBJ2-3; 10 nucleotides match TRBD2. Germline CDR1 reads SNHLY; CDR2 reads FYNNEI. The CDR3 has 15 amino acids. The V segment lost 4 bases and the J segment 6 bases; nucleotides outside the gene matches: 7. The CDR3 region has the DNA TGTGCCAGCAGTGTTAGCGGGGGGAGGGGCGATACGCAGTATTTT. Translated, it gives CASSVSGGRGDTQYF. The whole variable domain, filled in from reference TRBV2 and TRBJ2-3, reads EPEVTQTPSHQVTQMGQEVILRCVPISNHLYFYWYRQILGQKVEFLVSFYNNEISEKSEIFDDQFSVERPDGSNFTLKIRSTKLEDSAMYFCASSVSGGRGDTQYFGPGTRLTVL.

This clonotype showed up just a few times. V and J are TRBV15 and TRBJ1-5; tentative D call: TRBD1 (6 bases). The CDR3 contains 15 residues. CDR1 is LNHNV, CDR2 YYDKDF, per germline (reference sequence). V was pared by 0 bases and J by 4 bases, with 10 bases between. CDR3 region: CATSRDRGWNQPQHF. The CDR3 DNA is TGTGCCACCAGCAGAGACAGGGGCTGGAATCAGCCCCAGCATTTT.

This clonotype was observed at least ten times. The rearrangement links TRBV7-2 to TRBJ1-1; 7 bases fit TRBD1. Germline V lookup: CDR1 SGHTA, CDR2 FQGNSA. CDR3 length: 16 residues. The V gene end was trimmed by 5 bases and the J gene end by 1 base; junction bases not matched to a gene: 10. This chain's CDR3 is CASSQTPRQGNTEAFF. The CDR3 DNA sequence: TGTGCCAGCAGCCAAACTCCCCGACAGGGGAACACTGAAGCTTTCTTT.

The chain couples TRBV6-2 or TRBV6-3 to TRBJ1-5; D remains unclear. The V gene lost 4 bases and the J gene lost 5 bases, with 9 bases spanning the gap. The CDR3 is made up of 13 amino acids. Germline assignment: CDR1 MNHEY and CDR2 SVGEGT. CDR3 coding DNA: TGTGCCAGCAGTTTGCACAGTGATCAGCCCCAGCATTTT. Encoded protein: CASSLHSDQPQHF.